The 25 T cell receptor beta chains listed next were all sequenced from one sample in a study of early T cells in non-severe SARS-CoV-2 infection. A single record per CDR3 protein comes from TCRdb applying MiXCR to the 5' RACE reads. The repertoire holds under 90,000 distinct CDR3 sequences, with over 10% as singletons. The sample consisted of whole blood. These receptors all come from an adult who was a healthcare worker with PCR-confirmed SARS-CoV-2 infection or an uninfected control (not recorded which).

This clonotype has a handful of counts. This chain joins TRBV18 and TRBJ1-1; D unresolved. The CDR3 is 14 amino acids. Germline V gene lookup returns CDR1 KGHSH and CDR2 LQKENI. V was shortened by 1 base and J by 0 bases, with 6 bases between the two germline ends. CDR3 bases: TGTGCCAGCTCACCACAATCGGTGAACACTGAAGCTTTCTTT. Translating gives CASSPQSVNTEAFF.

This sequence joins TRBV29-1 and TRBJ2-3; D not certain. With 3 bases removed from V and 8 bases from J, the gap between germline ends came to 6 bases. Germline CDR1 and CDR2: SQVTM and ANQGSEA. The CDR3 is 10 amino acids. CDR3 residues: CSVEVLTQYF. The CDR3 DNA is TGCAGCGTTGAGGTACTTACGCAGTATTTT.

This clonotype has more than one count but fewer than ten. The rearrangement links TRBV19 to TRBJ2-7; TRBD2 agrees at 13 bases. Unmatched junction bases numbered 8, after V lost 7 bases and J lost 5 bases. Germline CDR1 reads LNHDA; CDR2 reads SQIVND (reference sequence). The CDR3 is 15 amino acids. The CDR3 reads CASTSTSGRADEQYF. The DNA for the CDR3 is TGTGCCAGTACCTCAACTAGCGGGAGGGCCGACGAGCAGTACTTC.

This clonotype was observed a single time. The rearrangement uses TRBV6-5 and TRBJ2-3; tentatively, D is TRBD2 (5 bases). V lost 0 bases and J lost 5, with 12 bases in between. CDR3 length: 15 amino acids. CDR1 MNHEY and CDR2 SVGAGI come from the germline V gene. CDR3 sequence (DNA): TGTGCCAGCAGTTACTCGAGGGCTCCAAAAGATACGCAGTATTTT. Protein product: CASSYSRAPKDTQYF.

At least ten counts were recorded for this clonotype. V and J are TRBV6-6 and TRBJ2-1, with a possible D match to TRBD1 (6 bases). The CDR3 spans 17 residues. Germline CDR1 reads MNHNY; CDR2 reads SVGAGI (reference sequence). V was cut by 0 bases and J by 0 bases, with 12 bases left in between. The chain's CDR3 is CASSYSPGESSYNEQFF. Here the CDR3 DNA reads TGTGCCAGCAGTTACTCCCCAGGGGAAAGCTCCTACAATGAGCAGTTCTTC.

The CDR3 spells CASSAETGLDIQYF. DNA for the CDR3: TGTGCCAGCAGCGCAGAGACAGGGTTGGACATTCAGTACTTC. The genes are TRBV7-6 and TRBJ2-4, with 7 bases identical to TRBD1. The CDR3 totals 14 residues. CDR1 SGHVS and CDR2 FNYEAQ come from the germline V gene. The trim removed 5 bases at V and 8 bases at J, leaving 9 bases unmatched.

The chain couples TRBV20-1 to TRBJ2-2, with 8 bases that match TRBD2. Germline values: CDR1 DFQATT, CDR2 SNEGSKA (reference sequence). Trimming took 6 bases from V and 6 from J; bases not matched to a gene: 12. The CDR3 is made up of 15 amino acids. The DNA of the CDR3 is TGCAGTGCCGCTCGGGCGGGAGGTAACTCCGGGGAGCTGTTTTTT. It is translated as CSAARAGGNSGELFF.

This sequence joins TRBV29-1 and TRBJ2-1; 8 nucleotides agree with TRBD1. The CDR3 consists of 13 residues. Germline V gene sequence: CDR1 SQVTM, CDR2 ANQGSEA. Losses at the gene ends were 6 bases for V and 7 bases for J; bases not matched to a gene: 8. The CDR3 sequence: CSVDRGYMNEQFF. The DNA for the CDR3 is TGCAGCGTCGACAGGGGATACATGAATGAGCAGTTCTTC.

This clonotype was detected only a few times. The chain links TRBV4-1 to TRBJ2-2; possibly TRBD1 for D (6 bases). Trimming shortened V by 6 bases and J by 2 bases, and 10 bases separated the two germline ends. CDR1 is MGHRA, CDR2 YSYEKL, per germline. The CDR3 is 14 amino acids. CDR3 sequence reads: CASRGTYNTGELFF. CDR3 nucleotide sequence: TGCGCCAGCAGAGGGACATATAACACCGGGGAGCTGTTTTTT.

In this sample, this clonotype turned up a few times. V and J are TRBV9 and TRBJ2-2, with D tentatively TRBD2 (6 bases). The germline V gene has CDR1 SGDLS and CDR2 YYNGEE. Trimming took 2 bases from V and 0 from J, leaving 17 bases between them. The CDR3 spans 18 residues. The CDR3 protein is CASSVPGTPLANTGELFF. The CDR3 DNA sequence: TGTGCCAGCAGCGTTCCGGGGACTCCACTCGCGAACACCGGGGAGCTGTTTTTT.

This clonotype was seen at least ten times. V usage is TRBV7-9 and J usage is TRBJ2-3; unclear D gene. Looked up from germline, CDR1 is SEHNR and CDR2 is FQNEAQ (reference sequence). This CDR3 spans 13 amino acids. Trimming removed 2 bases at V and 4 bases at J, with 7 bases between. CDR3 residues: CASSLRPPDTQYF. CDR3 nucleotide sequence: TGTGCCAGCAGCTTACGCCCCCCAGATACGCAGTATTTT.

The CDR3 DNA is TGTGCCAGTCGGACCGTCGGCACAGATACGCAGTATTTT. The encoded protein is CASRTVGTDTQYF. This chain links TRBV19 with TRBJ2-3; D is unresolved. The CDR3 contains 13 residues. Germline V CDR1 and CDR2: LNHDA, SQIVND (reference sequence). V was clipped by 8 bases and J by 1 base, with 10 bases between them.

This clonotype was observed a few times. The chain recombines TRBV29-1 with TRBJ1-2; perhaps TRBD1 as D (5 bases). Trimming left V 3 bases short and J 3 bases short, with 11 bases between. The CDR3 length is 13 residues. Germline V CDR1 and CDR2: SQVTM, ANQGSEA. DNA for the CDR3: TGCAGCGTTGATCGTAGCAGGGACTATGGCTACACCTTC. It is translated as CSVDRSRDYGYTF.

CDR3 sequence: CASSVAFTGPTYEQYF. CDR3 in DNA: TGTGCCAGCAGCGTTGCCTTTACAGGGCCCACCTACGAGCAGTACTTC. V and J are TRBV9 and TRBJ2-7; tentatively, D is TRBD1 (6 bases). With 2 bases removed from V and 2 bases from J, the gap between germline ends came to 17 bases. Germline CDR1 reads SGDLS; CDR2 reads YYNGEE. The CDR3 has 16 residues. The full variable domain, with the rest looked up from reference TRBV9 and TRBJ2-7, is DSGVTQTPKHLITATGQRVTLRCSPRSGDLSVYWYQQSLDQGLQFLIQYYNGEERAKGNILERFSAQQFPDLHSELNLSSLELGDSALYFCASSVAFTGPTYEQYFGPGTRLTVT.

In regard to this clonotype: A much larger clonotype is one base distant, so this may be a read error. This chain uses TRBV4-1 with TRBJ1-1; D may be TRBD1 (6 bases). Trimming removed 1 base from V and 4 bases from J, with 13 bases in between. This CDR3 has 15 residues. Germline V gene lookup returns CDR1 MGHRA and CDR2 YSYEKL. The CDR3 loop reads CASSQGWGATTEAFF. Here the CDR3 DNA reads TGCGCCAGCAGCCAAGGATGGGGGGCGACCACTGAAGCTTTCTTT.

This clonotype occurred many times. The chain combines TRBV5-1 with TRBJ1-1, with a weak D call TRBD1 (6 bases). The CDR3 extends over 16 amino acids. Per the germline V gene, CDR1 is SGHRS and CDR2 is YFSETQ. V was cut by 4 bases and J by 0 bases, with 16 bases left in between. CDR3: CASSRDTLSMNTEAFF. The CDR3, as DNA: TGCGCCAGCAGCAGGGACACTTTATCGATGAACACTGAAGCTTTCTTT.

There are many counts of this clonotype. This chain links TRBV18 with TRBJ2-5; D unresolved. This CDR3 has 12 residues. The V gene's germline CDR1 is KGHSH and CDR2 LQKENI. Trimming removed 1 base from V and 5 bases from J, with 5 bases in between. The CDR3 reads CASSPRVETQYF. In nucleotides, the CDR3 is TGTGCCAGCTCACCACGGGTCGAGACCCAGTACTTC.

In this sample, this clonotype turned up once. This chain connects TRBV28 to TRBJ2-5; 7 bases fit TRBD2. This CDR3 has 13 residues. J was trimmed by 5 bases and V by 8 bases; bases with no gene match: 8. From germline, CDR1 is MDHEN and CDR2 SYDVKM. In DNA, the CDR3 is TGTGCCAGCGAGGCGGCGGGGGTGGAGACCCAGTACTTC. Its translation: CASEAAGVETQYF.

The chain has TRBV29-1 and TRBJ2-7, with D possibly TRBD2 on 6 matching bases. V was trimmed by 4 bases and J by 5 bases, leaving 9 bases between them. CDR1 and CDR2 from the germline V gene are SQVTM and ANQGSEA. The CDR3 spans 11 residues. CDR3 in amino acids: CSVALAHEQYF. For the CDR3, the DNA is TGCAGCGTTGCACTAGCCCACGAGCAGTACTTC.

This chain joins TRBV20-1 and TRBJ2-5; 10 bases line up with TRBD2. CDR1 and CDR2 from the germline V gene are DFQATT and SNEGSKA (reference sequence). With 5 bases clipped from V and 5 bases from J, the junction kept 11 bases outside the gene matches. The CDR3 contains 15 residues. As DNA, the CDR3 is TGCAGTGCTCCCCGGCCAGCGGGAGGGCGGGAGACCCAGTACTTC. Amino acid sequence: CSAPRPAGGRETQYF.

This clonotype was detected only a few times. This chain joins TRBV6-5 and TRBJ2-7; 11 bases line up with TRBD2. CDR3 length: 13 amino acids. Trimming at V came to 8 bases and at J to 6 bases, leaving 6 bases not matched to a gene. The germline V gene has CDR1 MNHEY and CDR2 SVGAGI. CDR3 in DNA: TGTGCCAGCGGAGCACTAGCGGGGGTCGAGCAGTACTTC. Its protein product is CASGALAGVEQYF.

V and J are TRBV20-1 and TRBJ1-2; D remains unclear. Germline V lookup: CDR1 DFQATT, CDR2 SNEGSKA (reference sequence). Trimming stripped 3 bases from V and 3 bases from J, with 5 bases between. The CDR3 extends over 11 amino acids. In nucleotides, the CDR3 is TGCAGTGCTAGCGTCGACTATGGCTACACCTTC. It encodes CSASVDYGYTF.

The sample holds many counts of this clonotype. V and J are TRBV5-4 and TRBJ2-2, with D perhaps TRBD1 or TRBD2 (5 bases each). V was trimmed by 4 bases and J by 1 base, leaving 8 bases between them. The CDR3 has 14 amino acids. The germline CDR1 and CDR2 sequences are SGHNT and YYREEE (reference sequence). This CDR3 reads CASSPGQNTGELFF. CDR3 coding DNA: TGTGCCAGCAGCCCGGGGCAGAACACCGGGGAGCTGTTTTTT.

The V gene is TRBV3-1, the J gene TRBJ2-1; no firm D call. Germline loops: CDR1 LGHDT, CDR2 YNNKEL (reference sequence). Trimming cost V 1 base and J 6 bases, with 10 bases left between them. The CDR3 loop spans 14 amino acids. Here the CDR3 DNA reads TGTGCCAGCAGCCAAGGAGGTACTCTCAATGAGCAGTTCTTC. This gives the protein CASSQGGTLNEQFF.

This clonotype has a handful of counts. This chain connects TRBV18 to TRBJ1-3; no definite D call. Trimming stripped 1 base from V and 0 bases from J, with 16 bases between. The CDR3 has 18 residues. The V gene's germline CDR1 is KGHSH and CDR2 LQKENI. The DNA of the CDR3 is TGTGCCAGCTCACCACTAGCAGTCCAGGAGAGCTCTGGAAACACCATATATTTT. Encoded protein: CASSPLAVQESSGNTIYF.